Only one count was recorded for the clone carrying this TCR beta chain. The antigen remains unidentified. Germline V gene data show CDR1 as SGDLS and CDR2 as YYNGEE. Trimming cost V 0 bases and J 5 bases; bases outside gene matches: 5. CDR3 length: 15 amino acids. 13 Jbeta primers and 60 Vbeta primers were used for the PCR. Only in-frame clones appear in the TCRdb table, and some are missing; sequencing was by immunoSEQ multiplex PCR. There are 100,000 to 150,000 clones in the sample; about 68% occur only once, and 3.5% to 4.5% lies in the top ten. This sample stems from a study of cytomegalovirus exposure and HLA in healthy donors. Study results and caveats: Analyzed later, most CMV-associated TCR beta chains appeared HLA-restricted. Whilst most TCR sequences proved rare, a subset of public TCRs occurred across many donors.

Sequenced: PBMCs. The rearrangement joins TRBV9 to TRBJ2-1; TRBD2 matches 7 bases. This TCR was sampled from a man between 40 and 49 years old in good health and CMV-seropositive. In DNA, the CDR3 is TGTGCCAGCAGCGTAGCAGGACTAGGCCACAATGAGCAGTTCTTC. Residues: CASSVAGLGHNEQFF.